The clone carrying this T cell receptor beta chain was seen more than once but under ten times. Its antigen remains unknown. TCRdb passed the reads through MiXCR, listing each CDR3 protein once. The repertoire consists of roughly 800,000 distinct CDR3 sequences, with 25% to 30% occurring once and the leading ten covering around 13%. These data come from a study of T cell repertoires in cytomegalovirus infection. Study at large: Newly reported HLA-C-restricted and thoroughly characterized HLA-B-restricted CMV epitopes were employed. Public TCR beta signatures were indicative of both CMV infection and a matching HLA type.

The CDR3 contains 12 residues. Trimming left V 2 bases short and J 6 bases short, with 5 bases between. General study points: Summed frequency of public TCR beta families distinguished CMV carriers with the relevant HLA. In two of eight donors, the top clonotype was HLA-C-restricted CMV-specific.

The source of this sequence is a human donor in good health (CMV status not recorded). Some clones in this sample may be carry-over from other donors' samples. This chain links TRBV12-3 or TRBV12-4 with TRBJ1-5; D gene unclear. Source: cultured CD8+ T cells from PBMCs, taken from culture after CMV antigen stimulation. The CDR3 is CASSLRSQPQHF. The CDR3 DNA sequence: TGTGCCAGCAGTTTACGCAGTCAGCCCCAGCATTTT.